Following are 10 T cell receptor beta chains from one sample sequenced in a study of blood T cell repertoires in COVID-19. Produced via immunoSEQ multiplex PCR; TCRdb's table is partial and in-frame only. The sample lists around 300,000 clones; more than 70% were seen once. The sequenced material came from PBMCs or T cells enriched from blood (not recorded which). Receptors originate from a woman aged 55-69 years in a cohort exposed to, infected with or recovered from COVID-19 (not recorded which).

The J gene is TRBJ2-1, the V gene TRBV18, with TRBD2 matching 10 bases. The CDR3 is 16 amino acids. CDR1 and CDR2 from the germline V gene are KGHSH and LQKENI. The V segment lost 0 bases and the J segment 7 bases; nucleotides outside the gene matches: 6. The CDR3 DNA follows: TGTGCCAGCTCACCACCGGGAGCGGGAGGGCTTAATGAGCAGTTCTTC. It encodes CASSPPGAGGLNEQFF.

CDR3 sequence reads: CASSPEVRESKKLFF. The CDR3 DNA follows: TGCGCCAGCAGCCCAGAGGTGCGCGAAAGTAAAAAACTGTTTTTT. The chain joins TRBV5-1 to TRBJ1-4; D unclear. The CDR3 contains 15 residues. Trimming stripped 4 bases from V and 9 bases from J, with 19 bases between. The germline gives CDR1 SGHRS, CDR2 YFSETQ.

V and J are TRBV3-1 (or the pseudogene TRBV3-2) and TRBJ2-1; 7 positions agree with TRBD1. CDR1 is LGHDT, CDR2 YNNKEL, per germline (reference sequence). The CDR3 spans 15 residues. With 0 bases clipped from V and 6 bases from J, the junction kept 5 bases outside the gene matches. The CDR3 nucleotides are TGTGCCAGCAGCCAAGAGGGACAGATTCTCAATGAGCAGTTCTTC. This codes for CASSQEGQILNEQFF.

J is TRBJ2-1 and V is TRBV28; TRBD1 is a possible D gene (5 bases). Germline CDR1 reads MDHEN; CDR2 reads SYDVKM. The CDR3 spans 14 residues. V was clipped by 6 bases and J by 3 bases, with 12 bases between them. CDR3 coding DNA: TGTGCCAGCAGCCTGGGGCGTTTCTACAATGAGCAGTTCTTC. Protein: CASSLGRFYNEQFF.

This clone has just one count. The chain couples TRBV4-1 to TRBJ2-2; D might be TRBD1 (5 bases). CDR1 is MGHRA, CDR2 YSYEKL, per germline. V shed 1 base and J shed 4 bases, with 16 bases lying between them. The CDR3 contains 17 residues. The CDR3 region has the DNA TGCGCCAGCAGCCAAGGTTGGGCCAGGGTGGGCACCGGGGAGCTGTTTTTT. Its translation is CASSQGWARVGTGELFF.

V is TRBV18 and J is TRBJ1-6, with a possible D match to TRBD1 (6 bases). From germline, CDR1 is KGHSH and CDR2 LQKENI. The V and J ends lost 3 bases and 8 bases respectively, with 14 bases between them. The CDR3 is 15 amino acids. DNA of the CDR3: TGTGCCAGCTCACCTCAAGGGGGGGAGGATTCACCCCTCCACTTT. It codes for CASSPQGGEDSPLHF. The full variable domain, completed using reference TRBV18 and TRBJ1-6, is NAGVMQNPRHLVRRRGQEARLRCSPMKGHSHVYWYRQLPEEGLKFMVYLQKENIIDESGMPKERFSAEFPKEGPSILRIQQVVRGDSAAYFCASSPQGGEDSPLHFGNGTRLTVT.

The V call is TRBV7-2, the J call TRBJ2-3; tentatively, D is TRBD2 (5 bases). This CDR3 is built from 13 residues. Germline CDR1 reads SGHTA; CDR2 reads FQGNSA. Trimming cost V 4 bases and J 5 bases, with 10 bases left between them. CDR3 DNA sequence: TGTGCCAGCAGCTGGAGCGGAATAGATACGCAGTATTTT. It encodes CASSWSGIDTQYF.

V gene TRBV4-1 combines with J gene TRBJ2-3, with 7 bases fitting TRBD2. The CDR3 covers 15 residues. V was clipped by 5 bases and J by 3 bases; unmatched bases: 8. Germline CDR1 is MGHRA and CDR2 is YSYEKL. The CDR3 DNA sequence: TGCGCCAGCAGCTTAACGGGAGGACCTACAGATACGCAGTATTTT. It encodes CASSLTGGPTDTQYF.

The chain employs TRBV4-2 and TRBJ2-5; TRBD1 matches at 9 bases. Per the germline V gene, CDR1 is LGHNA and CDR2 is YNFKEQ. Germline trimming cut 5 bases from V and 5 bases from J; bases unmatched to any gene: 6. This CDR3 has 14 amino acids. This CDR3 reads CASSTGGGWETQYF. Here the CDR3 DNA reads TGTGCCAGCAGCACAGGGGGCGGATGGGAGACCCAGTACTTC.

The chain employs TRBV6-2 or TRBV6-3 and TRBJ2-1; 9 bases match TRBD1. Trimming removed 0 bases from V and 7 bases from J; junction bases left unmatched: 7. The CDR3 length is 16 residues. CDR1 is MNHEY and CDR2 is SVGEGT in the germline V gene. The CDR3, as DNA: TGTGCCAGCAGTTACTCGGGACAGGGTATGCGGAATGAGCAGTTCTTC. Residues: CASSYSGQGMRNEQFF.